This TCR beta chain was sequenced for a study of Graves' ophthalmopathy and Graves' hyperthyroidism (dated by TCRdb to 2017 to 2018). For the wider study: Peripheral blood was collected at initial diagnosis, prior to any treatment. The study used signatures of the TCR beta repertoire to tell Graves' ophthalmopathy apart from Graves' hyperthyroidism and to predict which patients would progress to ophthalmopathy. In total, approximately 140 blood samples were TCR-sequenced: some 43 ophthalmopathy, over 70 hyperthyroidism and about 17 hyperthyroidism-to-ophthalmopathy patients. To explore V-J signatures that distinguish ophthalmopathy from hyperthyroidism, a discovery set of 90 to 100 patients was enrolled, made up of around 40 with ophthalmopathy and under 65 with stable hyperthyroidism. An independent validation cohort comprised 18 hyperthyroidism patients and 17 patients who later progressed from hyperthyroidism to ophthalmopathy. T-cell repertoires of thyroid tissue and blood were compared in 5 or 6 hyperthyroidism patients. Once sampling was done, hyperthyroidism patients were given methimazole at a starting dose of 30 mg daily, while ophthalmopathy patients were given high-dose intravenous methylprednisolone. The 90 to 100 discovery patients were randomly split 7:3 into training and test sets.

Its CDR3 holds 14 amino acids, cysteine through phenylalanine. Just CDR3 DNA is preserved here, 42 bases in frame from base 1. Reading the germline V gene gives CDR1 MNHEY and CDR2 SVGEGT. V is reduced by 6 bases and J by 0 bases, leaving a spacing of 9 bases between them. General findings and caveats noted by the study authors: Ophthalmopathy was separated from stable hyperthyroidism by the 13-signature model with just under 90% sensitivity and less than 82% specificity in cross-validation and with 80%/75% in the test set. Sample size was not predetermined statistically, and investigators were not blinded to group allocation. In validation, the model predicted ophthalmopathy progression with less than 71% sensitivity and around 72% specificity; roughly eleven predicted patients were CT-confirmed with GO in a median of around 6 months. Most expanded thyroid clonotypes with frequency above 0.001 were also detected in blood, suggesting blood repertoires may reflect the thyroid immune response.

For repertoire sequencing, the TCR beta CDR3 regions were amplified from RNA transcripts. A first-round RT-PCR used HTBI primers with the Qiagen OneStep RT-PCR kit, followed by a second-round multiplex PCR, size selection and purification. Sequencing of the libraries was carried out on an Illumina HiSeq2000 in paired-end mode with 100 bp reads. In the original analysis: SOAPnuke was used to process the reads, removing any read that contained adapters or uncalled bases, had a mean Phred below 15, or lacked an exact match to the constant primer or identifier. High-quality paired reads were merged with COPE v1.2.5. Unique nucleotide sequences were defined as clonotypes and aligned to IMGT TRB V, D and J references using MiTCR v1.1. Only V-J combinations with frequency above 0.0001 were analysed, covering around 99% of repertoires. For each V-J combination, a TCR clonal expansion and chaos score was defined as the ratio of F50 clonal expansion to chaos observed in the TCRdist matrix. Welch's t-statistics and random forest were used to narrow the features down to around 13 V-J combinations, which were then fed into a naive Bayes classifier. Thyroid-blood repertoire similarity was quantified with the Morisita-Horn index. TCRdb reworked the public reads: Q25 trimming with fastp, MiXCR clone assembly, productive beta chains retained. Each entry is one CDR3 protein sequence, shown with its most common DNA and genes. The V and J calls were not made by the authors but by TCRdb's processing. Present in this sample are around 400,000 distinct CDR3 sequences, 15% to 20% of which were seen just once. Roughly 1.5% of the sample belongs to the ten largest clones.

This clonotype has a count of ten or more. Its specific antigen is unknown. Base qualities are not at hand, and no much larger clone is one base apart. The ophthalmopathy patients had moderately to severely active disease, with a Clinical Activity Score of 3 or higher, a NOSPECS grade of 4 or higher, and a disease duration of less than 3 months. Patients were excluded if they had other autoimmune diseases, uncontrolled infections, pregnancy or lactation. Clinical symptoms, serum thyroxine, TRAb, thyroid ultrasound and orbital computed tomography formed the basis of the diagnosis. Using Ficoll-Paque density gradient centrifugation, PBMCs were isolated from less than 11 ml of fresh peripheral blood. Trizol reagent was used to extract the total RNA, and its quality was then checked on an Agilent 2100 Bioanalyzer.

The TCR sequence derives from a woman younger than 35 with Graves' ophthalmopathy. Donor details come from another sample of the same person, matched by shared clones. The sequenced sample was peripheral blood. Recombination connected TRBV6-2 or TRBV6-3 to TRBJ2-4; the D gene assignment is ambiguous. CDR3 protein: CASRGLLAKNIQYF. The DNA is as follows: TGTGCCAGCAGGGGGTTATTAGCCAAAAACATTCAGTACTTC.